A single sample is the source of the 5 T cell receptor beta chains below, sequenced in a study of T cells and Merkel cell carcinoma outcomes. The data were produced by immunoSEQ multiplex PCR, yet TCRdb's version contains in-frame clones alone and is incomplete. The table has 12,000 or so clones, roughly 96% seen once; the top ten hold roughly 1%. Sequences were obtained from tumor tissue from Merkel cell carcinoma. Receptors were obtained from a human donor with Merkel cell carcinoma.

The chain links TRBV18 to TRBJ1-1, with D hard to call. Germline V gene data show CDR1 as KGHSH and CDR2 as LQKENI. V lost 4 bases and J 1 base, leaving 13 bases between the germline ends. The CDR3 loop spans 15 amino acids. The CDR3 sequence is CASSLTLVGNTEAFF. In nucleotides, the CDR3 is TGTGCCAGCTCACTTACCTTGGTGGGGAACACTGAAGCTTTCTTT. Looking up the rest from reference TRBV18 and TRBJ1-1 gives the full variable domain: NAGVMQNPRHLVRRRGQEARLRCSPMKGHSHVYWYRQLPEEGLKFMVYLQKENIIDESGMPKERFSAEFPKEGPSILRIQQVVRGDSAAYFCASSLTLVGNTEAFFGQGTRLTVV.

In its sample, this clone was seen a few times. This chain connects TRBV14 to TRBJ2-7; 8 bases align to TRBD2. The CDR3 runs 15 residues. V trimming: 4 bases; J trimming: 3 bases; junction bases outside the gene matches: 8. The germline CDR1 and CDR2 sequences are SGHDN and FVKESK. CDR3 residues: CASSLLSGGIYEQYF. The CDR3 region has the DNA TGTGCCAGCAGCCTCCTTTCGGGAGGGATCTACGAGCAGTACTTC.

This chain joins TRBV9 and TRBJ2-1; no clear D. The germline V gene encodes CDR1 SGDLS and CDR2 YYNGEE. Trimming cost V 3 bases and J 6 bases, with 16 bases left between them. The CDR3 is 15 residues long. CDR3 in amino acids: CASSDRQTVINEQFF. CDR3 nucleotides: TGTGCCAGCAGCGACAGACAAACGGTTATCAATGAGCAGTTCTTC.

The chain uses TRBV2 and TRBJ2-7; 7 bases line up with TRBD1. Germline CDR1 reads SNHLY; CDR2 reads FYNNEI. This CDR3 has 12 residues. With 6 bases clipped from V and 3 bases from J, the junction kept 2 bases outside the gene matches. CDR3 coding DNA: TGTGCCAGCAGCAGACAGGGCTACGAGCAGTACTTC. Protein sequence: CASSRQGYEQYF.

The chain carries TRBV29-1 and TRBJ2-1; D remains unclear. The CDR3 contains 12 residues. Germline loops: CDR1 SQVTM, CDR2 ANQGSEA. CDR3 coding DNA: TGCAACTTCCTCCGCTCCTACAATGAGCAGTTCTTC. Amino acid sequence: CNFLRSYNEQFF.